This T cell receptor (beta chain) stems from a study of blood T cell repertoires in COVID-19 (dated by TCRdb to 2019 to 2021). For the study in its entirety: Collaborator samples came from the United States, Italy and Spain and covered acute and convalescent phases of COVID-19. The prospective study material was composed of cDNA or gDNA derived from T cells, B-cell-depleted T cells, or PBMCs. Deeply sampled blood TCRbeta repertoires from subjects exposed to, actively infected with, or recovered from COVID-19 were included in the dataset. The repertoires were made available in a free public database intended to serve as a resource for research on the immune response to SARS-CoV-2. Samples were obtained from the ongoing ImmuneRACE study (first 160 participants) and from 950 to 1,500 subjects provided by 6 global collaborators. The sample metadata nearly always contained a de-identified subject ID, COVID-19 status, age in years and sex. Where available, HLA class I and class II types were obtained from metadata supplied by the sample provider rather than from assay-based typing.

From the cysteine through the phenylalanine, the CDR3 covers 15 amino acids. Here the CDR3 DNA is all that survives: 45 bases in frame from base 1. V is clipped by 5 bases and J by 8 bases, and the sequence between their germline boundaries is 18 bases long. The germline V gene encodes CDR1 SNHLY and CDR2 FYNNEI. As to this clone: There is no known antigen for this receptor. No clone much larger than this one lies a single base away; base qualities are absent.

Each collaborating institution followed its own protocols to collect whole blood in K2EDTA tubes. For TCRbeta analysis, collaborators shipped samples as frozen whole blood, isolated PBMCs, or DNA extracted from either of those sample types. The paper as a whole reports these results and caveats: The amount of clinical and demographic metadata varied by source and participant and was provided uncurated.

TCRbeta CDR3 regions were amplified from genomic DNA using the immunoSEQ Assay, a bias-controlled multiplex PCR. For the original study's pipeline: The number of nucleated cells in each sample was estimated from the amplification of reference gene primers within the assay. Sequence reads were collapsed and filtered to measure the absolute abundance of every unique TCRbeta CDR3 rearrangement. For each sample, productive Simpson clonality was calculated as the square root of Simpson's diversity index over productive rearrangements. The source is immuneACCESS, and TCRdb retained only in-frame sequences with V and J called. Part of the clones is not carried over; for the studies checked, unresolved V genes explain less than half of this, and the remainder is unexplained. That table supplies the V and J calls and clone size; D and trimming were determined from the DNA. For this sample the table gives some 220,000 clones, of which around 80% were detected only once. The ten largest clones add up to 7% to 8.5% of the sample.

Sequenced input: peripheral blood. This clonotype originated in a woman in her seventies with acute or convalescent COVID-19. The chain is encoded by TRBV2 joined to TRBJ1-4; tentative D gene TRBD1, with 5 bases matching. In nucleotide form, the sequence is TGTGCCAGCAGTCCGGCCAGGGTATTATTGGAAAAACTGTTTTTT. It specifies CASSPARVLLEKLFF. With all but the CDR3 taken from the reference TRBV2 and TRBJ1-4 genes, the full variable domain is: EPEVTQTPSHQVTQMGQEVILRCVPISNHLYFYWYRQILGQKVEFLVSFYNNEISEKSEIFDDQFSVERPDGSNFTLKIRSTKLEDSAMYFCASSPARVLLEKLFFGSGTQLSVL.